The 12 T cell receptor beta chains reported below all come from one sample, sequenced in a study of blood T cell repertoires in COVID-19. Repertoires were generated with immunoSEQ multiplex PCR, while TCRdb's copy carries only in-frame clones and drops some. The repertoire holds around 160,000 clones, 84% seen once, with 5% to 7% in the top ten. Sequenced sample: PBMCs or T cells enriched from blood (not recorded which). The receptors derive from a woman aged 45 to 65 who had been exposed to COVID-19.

This rearrangement joins TRBV5-1 to TRBJ2-1, with D perhaps TRBD2 (7 bases). The CDR3 extends over 16 amino acids. Germline loops: CDR1 SGHRS, CDR2 YFSETQ. V lost 1 base and J lost 5, with 16 bases in between. CDR3 in DNA: TGCGCCAGCAGCTTGTCCCCCGGGGGGCTACACAATGAGCAGTTCTTC. Amino acid sequence: CASSLSPGGLHNEQFF.

This chain links TRBV25-1 with TRBJ1-1, with D perhaps TRBD1 (6 bases). Trimming removed 8 bases at V and 5 bases at J, with 15 bases between. Germline values: CDR1 MGHDK, CDR2 SYGVNS. The CDR3 covers 13 residues. CDR3 residues: CASSPGASTEAFF. The CDR3 DNA is TGTGCCAGCTCCCCAGGGGCCTCGACTGAAGCTTTCTTT.

CDR3 in amino acids: CASSSIIAGYTF. CDR3 DNA: TGTGCCAGTAGTAGCATAATAGCGGGCTACACCTTC. J is TRBJ1-2 and V is TRBV19; D is unclear. CDR1 is LNHDA and CDR2 is SQIVND in the germline V gene (reference sequence). Trimming removed 4 bases at V and 8 bases at J, with 11 bases between. The CDR3 is made up of 12 amino acids.

The V and J genes are TRBV7-3 and TRBJ2-2; 10 bases agree with TRBD2. In germline, CDR1 is SGHTA, CDR2 FQGTGA. This CDR3 region has 15 residues. V shed 5 bases and J 3 bases; nucleotides not matched to a gene: 3. The CDR3 DNA is TGTGCCAGCAGCAAGACTAGCGGGTACACCGGGGAGCTGTTTTTT. This gives the protein CASSKTSGYTGELFF.

This clone has only one observation. The rearrangement links TRBV5-1 to TRBJ2-5; 14 nucleotides align to TRBD2. The CDR3 sequence is 18 residues long. V lost 4 bases and J lost 3; bases outside the gene matches: 11. Per the germline V gene, CDR1 is SGHRS and CDR2 is YFSETQ. CDR3 residues: CASSAWTSGGNRKETQYF. The CDR3 DNA is TGCGCCAGCAGCGCGTGGACTAGCGGGGGGAACCGGAAAGAGACCCAGTACTTC.

This chain joins TRBV15 and TRBJ1-5; D gene ambiguous. The CDR3 consists of 15 residues. Trimming took off 0 bases at V and 4 bases at J, with 10 bases between the two ends. Germline loops: CDR1 LNHNV, CDR2 YYDKDF (reference sequence). The CDR3 nucleotides read TGTGCCACCAGCAGAGATCTCCAGGAAAATCAGCCCCAGCATTTT. Its protein is CATSRDLQENQPQHF.

The gene calls are TRBV7-2 and TRBJ1-5; 7 bases are a match to TRBD1. This CDR3 region has 15 residues. V trimming: 1 base; J trimming: 4 bases; junction bases outside the gene matches: 4. CDR1 SGHTA and CDR2 FQGNSA come from the germline V gene. CDR3 sequence (DNA): TGTGCCAGCAGCTTAGACGGCAGGGGGAATCAGCCCCAGCATTTT. Protein: CASSLDGRGNQPQHF.

The rearrangement joins TRBV6-5 to TRBJ1-6; 10 bases match TRBD1. CDR1 and CDR2 (germline): MNHEY, SVGAGI. The CDR3 covers 14 residues. J lost 10 bases, V lost 4 bases, and 4 bases had no gene match. CDR3 amino acids: CASSFDRGHSPLHF. In DNA form, the CDR3 reads TGTGCCAGCAGTTTCGACAGGGGGCACTCACCCCTCCACTTT.

V is TRBV6-1 and J is TRBJ2-1; D gene unclear. The CDR3 contains 10 residues. V was pared by 3 bases and J by 9 bases, with 3 bases between. Germline V lookup: CDR1 MNHNS, CDR2 SASEGT. The CDR3 DNA sequence: TGTGCCAGCAGTGACAGTGAGCAGTTCTTC. It translates to CASSDSEQFF.

The CDR3 sequence: CSVGQRGYNEQFF. The CDR3 region has the DNA TGCAGCGTGGGACAGAGAGGTTACAATGAGCAGTTCTTC. The chain combines TRBV29-1 with TRBJ2-1, with TRBD1 identical over 7 bases. Trimming cost V 6 bases and J 4 bases; bases outside gene matches: 6. CDR3 length: 13 amino acids. Germline CDR1 reads SQVTM; CDR2 reads ANQGSEA.

J is TRBJ1-6 and V is TRBV28; tentative D call: TRBD1 (5 bases). Germline V CDR1 and CDR2: MDHEN, SYDVKM. This CDR3 comprises 13 residues. Trimming left V 9 bases short and J 6 bases short, with 12 bases between. Written as DNA, the CDR3 is TGTGCCAGTTTGACAGCTATTAATTCACCCCTCCACTTT. Its translation: CASLTAINSPLHF.

This clone turned up a few times. The rearrangement joins TRBV25-1 to TRBJ2-1, with D perhaps matching TRBD2 (6 bases). The V gene lost 1 base and the J gene lost 12 bases, with 13 bases spanning the gap. Germline loops: CDR1 MGHDK, CDR2 SYGVNS. The CDR3 has 13 residues. The CDR3 nucleotides are TGTGCCAGCAGTGAATGGGGGGAACAGGCGCAGTTCTTC. It is translated as CASSEWGEQAQFF.